The 21 T cell receptor beta chains below come from one sample, sequenced in a study of blood T cell repertoires in COVID-19. TCRdb's copy holds only in-frame clones and misses some; the assay was immunoSEQ multiplex PCR. The repertoire holds over 250,000 clones, with 83% as singletons. What was sequenced was peripheral blood. These receptors came from a woman between 50 and 59 years old who had recovered from COVID-19.

CDR3 bases: TGCGCCAGCAGCTTCCCGGGACTAGCGGGGCCCACAGATACGCAGTATTTT. Encoded protein: CASSFPGLAGPTDTQYF. This rearrangement joins TRBV5-1 to TRBJ2-3, with 13 nucleotides matching TRBD2. CDR1 is SGHRS, CDR2 YFSETQ, per germline. Germline trimming cut 2 bases from V and 2 bases from J; bases unmatched to any gene: 5. The CDR3 has 17 residues. The whole variable domain, filled in from reference TRBV5-1 and TRBJ2-3, reads KAGVTQTPRYLIKTRGQQVTLSCSPISGHRSVSWYQQTPGQGLQFLFEYFSETQRNKGNFPGRFSGRQFSNSRSEMNVSTLELGDSALYLCASSFPGLAGPTDTQYFGPGTRLTVL.

In this sample, this clone turned up once. The chain carries TRBV6-6 and TRBJ2-7, with D possibly TRBD1 on 6 matching bases. CDR3 length: 13 residues. CDR1 is MNHNY, CDR2 SVGAGI, per germline (reference sequence). V gave up 4 bases and J gave up 6 bases, with 13 bases separating them. Written as DNA, the CDR3 is TGTGCCAGCAGTTCACAGGGTAATGGCGAGCAGTACTTC. Its protein is CASSSQGNGEQYF.

The genes are TRBV4-3 and TRBJ2-5; 9 bases match TRBD1. There are 16 residues in the CDR3. Germline loops: CDR1 LGHNA, CDR2 YSLEER. The V gene end was trimmed by 3 bases and the J gene end by 2 bases; junction bases not matched to a gene: 7. CDR3 residues: CASSHTGTGRQETQYF. CDR3 nucleotides: TGCGCCAGCAGCCATACCGGGACAGGGCGGCAAGAGACCCAGTACTTC.

V usage is TRBV6-2 or TRBV6-3 and J usage is TRBJ2-1, with TRBD1 as a possible D gene (5 bases). The CDR3 is made up of 14 amino acids. The V and J ends lost 2 bases and 3 bases respectively, with 8 bases between them. Germline V CDR1 and CDR2: MNHEY, SVGEGT. The CDR3 coding sequence is TGTGCCAGCAGTTACCCACAGGACTACAATGAGCAGTTCTTC. Residues: CASSYPQDYNEQFF.

V and J are TRBV4-3 and TRBJ1-1; a possible D gene is TRBD1 (5 bases). The length of the CDR3 is 15 residues. CDR1 is LGHNA, CDR2 YSLEER, per germline. The germline V and J ends were trimmed by 2 bases and 3 bases, with 13 bases remaining between them. CDR3 amino acids: CASSQTRDWYTEAFF. As DNA, the CDR3 is TGCGCCAGCAGCCAAACCAGGGATTGGTACACTGAAGCTTTCTTT.

The V and J genes are TRBV27 and TRBJ1-1; 7 positions match TRBD1. Trimming removed 3 bases from V and 3 bases from J; junction bases left unmatched: 4. Germline CDR1 reads MNHEY; CDR2 reads SMNVEV (reference sequence). The CDR3 is 14 amino acids. CDR3 in DNA: TGTGCCAGCAGTTTCCGACAGGGTGACACTGAAGCTTTCTTT. Amino acids: CASSFRQGDTEAFF.

The chain carries TRBV9 and TRBJ2-1; no firm D call. V lost 4 bases to trimming and J lost 10 bases, with 12 bases between them. CDR1 is SGDLS, CDR2 YYNGEE, per germline. The CDR3 length is 12 residues. CDR3 DNA sequence: TGTGCCAGCAGCTCCCCGCGGCCCGAGCAGTTCTTC. Translated: CASSSPRPEQFF.

The table lists this clone with a count of one. V usage is TRBV7-6 and J usage is TRBJ1-3; D perhaps matches TRBD1 (6 bases). The V end lost 1 base, the J end lost 0 bases, and 13 bases lay between the germline ends. The CDR3 has 17 amino acids. CDR1 SGHVS and CDR2 FNYEAQ come from the germline V gene. CDR3 amino acids: CASSLDRARTSGNTIYF. For the CDR3, the DNA is TGTGCCAGCAGCTTAGACAGGGCCCGTACCTCTGGAAACACCATATATTTT. The entire variable domain, with the rest obtained from reference TRBV7-6 and TRBJ1-3, is as follows: GAGVSQSPRYKVTKRGQDVALRCDPISGHVSLYWYRQALGQGPEFLTYFNYEAQQDKSGLPNDRFSAERPEGSISTLTIQRTEQRDSAMYRCASSLDRARTSGNTIYFGEGSWLTVV.

The chain couples TRBV28 to TRBJ2-7; TRBD1 aligns across 7 bases. Germline-derived CDR1 and CDR2 are MDHEN and SYDVKM. This CDR3 has 15 amino acids. V shed 5 bases and J 0 bases; nucleotides not matched to a gene: 7. CDR3 sequence (DNA): TGTGCCAGCAGTCCCGGGACAGCCTACTCCTACGAGCAGTACTTC. Translation gives CASSPGTAYSYEQYF.

V usage is TRBV7-2 and J usage is TRBJ1-2; D is unresolved. The CDR3 extends over 13 amino acids. Trimming removed 4 bases from V and 8 bases from J, with 14 bases in between. Germline values: CDR1 SGHTA, CDR2 FQGNSA. The CDR3 DNA follows: TGTGCCAGCAGCTCAGGCACGGAGGGAGGCTACACCTTC. Its protein is CASSSGTEGGYTF.

This chain uses TRBV28 with TRBJ2-3; TRBD2 matches at 8 bases. Per the germline V gene, CDR1 is MDHEN and CDR2 is SYDVKM. The CDR3 consists of 16 residues. J was trimmed by 1 base and V by 6 bases; bases with no gene match: 9. CDR3 protein: CASSPSPAGGTDTQYF. CDR3 coding DNA: TGTGCCAGCAGCCCTTCCCCAGCGGGGGGCACAGATACGCAGTATTTT.

The rearrangement uses TRBV19 and TRBJ2-6; tentatively, D is TRBD2 (5 bases). CDR1 LNHDA and CDR2 SQIVND come from the germline V gene (reference sequence). Deletions cut 3 bases from V and 2 bases from J, with 8 bases between. The CDR3 covers 15 residues. The CDR3 bases are TGTGCCAGTAGTATGGGAGAGGCTGGGGCCAACGTCCTGACTTTC. Translation: CASSMGEAGANVLTF.

V is TRBV30 and J is TRBJ2-7, with 9 positions matching TRBD1. This CDR3 comprises 14 residues. Germline V lookup: CDR1 GTSNPN, CDR2 SVGIG (reference sequence). V was clipped by 2 bases and J by 5 bases; unmatched bases: 7. The CDR3 nucleotides read TGTGCCTGGAGTACGGGACAGGGTGCGGACGAGCAGTACTTC. It encodes CAWSTGQGADEQYF.

The CDR3 DNA is TGCGCCAGCAGCCAAAAGTTAGGAGGATTAAACACTGAAGCTTTCTTT. The encoded protein is CASSQKLGGLNTEAFF. This chain uses TRBV4-3 with TRBJ1-1; no clear D gene. There are 16 residues in the CDR3. Germline V gene sequence: CDR1 LGHNA, CDR2 YSLEER. V lost 2 bases and J 2 bases, leaving 15 bases between the germline ends.

A remark on this clone: Different DNA sequences within this sample yield the same CDR3. For the CDR3, the DNA is TGTGCCAGCAGTCCTACAGGGGCGTATGGCTACACCTTC. It translates to CASSPTGAYGYTF. The chain is built from TRBV27 and TRBJ1-2, with 7 bases identical to TRBD1. This CDR3 is built from 13 residues. Germline V CDR1 and CDR2: MNHEY, SMNVEV (reference sequence). V trimming: 5 bases; J trimming: 5 bases; junction bases outside the gene matches: 5.

The chain recombines TRBV4-1 with TRBJ2-1, with 9 bases lining up with TRBD2. Germline trimming cut 1 base from V and 7 bases from J; bases unmatched to any gene: 8. Germline V gene sequence: CDR1 MGHRA, CDR2 YSYEKL. The CDR3 spans 16 residues. This CDR3 is CASSQVRAGGLNEQFF. CDR3 sequence (DNA): TGCGCCAGCAGCCAAGTGAGAGCGGGGGGTCTTAATGAGCAGTTCTTC.

This sequence joins TRBV5-4 and TRBJ1-2; 9 bases are a match to TRBD1. Germline V CDR1 and CDR2: SGHNT, YYREEE (reference sequence). The ends lost 4 bases at V and 6 bases at J; junction bases unmatched: 4. This CDR3 comprises 13 residues. CDR3: CASSVQGADGYTF. CDR3 DNA: TGTGCCAGCAGCGTACAGGGGGCAGATGGCTACACCTTC.

This rearrangement joins TRBV18 to TRBJ2-1; 14 bases are a match to TRBD2. CDR3 length: 20 residues. Looked up from germline, CDR1 is KGHSH and CDR2 is LQKENI. V shed 1 base and J 0 bases; nucleotides not matched to a gene: 8. CDR3 in amino acids: CASSPREGLAGASSYNEQFF. Written as DNA, the CDR3 is TGTGCCAGCTCACCACGGGAGGGACTAGCGGGAGCAAGCTCCTACAATGAGCAGTTCTTC.

The chain joins TRBV6-2 or TRBV6-3 to TRBJ1-4; possibly TRBD1 for D (6 bases). Trimming shortened V by 5 bases and J by 9 bases, and 10 bases separated the two germline ends. CDR1 is MNHEY and CDR2 is SVGEGT in the germline V gene. The CDR3 has 12 amino acids. CDR3 sequence: CASSQDRQKLFF. CDR3 nucleotides: TGTGCCAGCAGTCAGGACAGACAAAAACTGTTTTTT.

V usage is TRBV6-5 and J usage is TRBJ2-3; 10 bases are a match to TRBD2. Unmatched junction bases numbered 8, after V lost 7 bases and J lost 4 bases. Germline-derived CDR1 and CDR2 are MNHEY and SVGAGI. This CDR3 has 15 amino acids. The CDR3 reads CASTHQGLASDTQYF. DNA of the CDR3: TGTGCCAGCACCCATCAGGGACTAGCGTCAGATACGCAGTATTTT.

The gene calls are TRBV27 and TRBJ2-5; tentatively, D is TRBD1 (6 bases). V dropped 5 bases and J dropped 1 base, with 14 bases sitting between them. Per the germline V gene, CDR1 is MNHEY and CDR2 is SMNVEV (reference sequence). The CDR3 covers 15 residues. The CDR3 loop reads CASSLQGTIQETQYF. CDR3 DNA: TGTGCCAGCAGTCTCCAAGGGACAATCCAAGAGACCCAGTACTTC.